One T cell receptor (beta chain) is described in this entry. V was pared by 0 bases and J by 4 bases, with 16 bases between. The CDR3 runs 17 residues. Germline CDR1 reads ENHRY; CDR2 reads SYGVKD. The record originates from a study of T cell repertoires in cytomegalovirus infection. Study-level background: Indications of both CMV infection and matching HLA type were provided by public TCR beta signatures.

TCRdb processed the reads anew with MiXCR; each CDR3 protein has one entry. The sample shows under 250,000 distinct CDR3 sequences, over 9% of them seen only once. V is TRBV10-3 and J is TRBJ2-1; tentative D call: TRBD2 (6 bases). The sequencing sample was made of PBMCs. The TCR was taken from a human donor in good health (CMV status not recorded). Some clones in this sample may be carry-over from other donors' samples. The CDR3 DNA reads TGTGCCATCAGTGAGTCAACGGAGGGCCTGGGTTACAATGAGCAGTTCTTC. It translates to CAISESTEGLGYNEQFF.